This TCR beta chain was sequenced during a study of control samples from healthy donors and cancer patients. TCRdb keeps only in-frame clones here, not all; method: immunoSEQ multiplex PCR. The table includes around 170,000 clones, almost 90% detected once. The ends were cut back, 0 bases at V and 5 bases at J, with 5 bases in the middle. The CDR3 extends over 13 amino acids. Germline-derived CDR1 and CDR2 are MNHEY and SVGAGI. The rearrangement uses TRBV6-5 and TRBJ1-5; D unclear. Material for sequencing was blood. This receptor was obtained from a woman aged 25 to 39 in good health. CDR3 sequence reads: CASSYSAHQPQHF. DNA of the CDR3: TGTGCCAGCAGTTACTCGGCCCATCAGCCCCAGCATTTT.